Shown below are 3 T cell receptor beta chains from a single sample sequenced in a study of cytomegalovirus exposure and HLA in healthy donors. The PCR used 60 Vbeta and 13 Jbeta primers. The protocol was immunoSEQ multiplex PCR, while the TCRdb copy is restricted to in-frame clones and leaves out a portion. The sample yields some 130,000 clones, around 78% seen once. The specimen was PBMCs. These receptors came from a woman aged 18-30 years in good health and CMV-seronegative.

This chain uses TRBV5-1 with TRBJ2-7; TRBD1 agrees at 7 bases. The CDR3 covers 14 residues. Germline V lookup: CDR1 SGHRS, CDR2 YFSETQ. After removal of 4 bases from V and 3 bases from J, the junction contained 7 bases not matched to a gene. CDR3: CASSLGDRHYEQYF. The CDR3 DNA follows: TGCGCCAGCAGCCTGGGGGACAGACACTACGAGCAGTACTTC.

The chain carries TRBV5-1 and TRBJ2-3; 14 bases align to TRBD2. Germline V CDR1 and CDR2: SGHRS, YFSETQ. This CDR3 region has 16 residues. The junction had 5 bases not matched to a gene; V was cut back by 5 bases and J by 3 bases. CDR3 residues: CASSTTSGRGTDTQYF. The DNA for the CDR3 is TGCGCCAGCAGTACGACTAGCGGGAGGGGGACAGATACGCAGTATTTT.

This chain connects TRBV10-3 to TRBJ2-2; TRBD1 matches 8 bases. The CDR3 loop spans 13 amino acids. Per germline, CDR1 ENHRY and CDR2 SYGVKD. Trimming removed 10 bases from V and 2 bases from J; junction bases left unmatched: 3. Here the CDR3 reads CATGTGNTGELFF. The CDR3 bases are TGTGCCACTGGGACAGGAAACACCGGGGAGCTGTTTTTT.